This TCR beta chain was sequenced in a study of blood T cell repertoires in COVID-19. Donors in Cohort 3 counted as recovered after two negative PCRs, clearance, or symptom resolution. In the study's own analysis: By means of reference gene primer amplification, nucleated cell counts were estimated. Some clones are missing from TCRdb's copy, which holds only in-frame ones; the method was immunoSEQ multiplex PCR. V and J calls and clone size come straight from that table; D and trimming were deduced from the DNA. The sample shows 150,000 or so clones, roughly 82% of them seen only once. The sample consisted of PBMCs or T cells enriched from blood (not recorded which). This clonotype was sampled from a man aged 45-65 years who had recovered from COVID-19.

The CDR3 protein is CASSYGGNSNQPQHF. In nucleotides, the CDR3 is TGTGCCAGCAGTTACGGCGGGAATAGCAATCAGCCCCAGCATTTT. The chain carries TRBV6-5 and TRBJ1-5; no reliable D call. This CDR3 has 15 residues. Deletions cut 2 bases from V and 0 bases from J, with 8 bases between. CDR1 and CDR2 from the germline V gene are MNHEY and SVGAGI.